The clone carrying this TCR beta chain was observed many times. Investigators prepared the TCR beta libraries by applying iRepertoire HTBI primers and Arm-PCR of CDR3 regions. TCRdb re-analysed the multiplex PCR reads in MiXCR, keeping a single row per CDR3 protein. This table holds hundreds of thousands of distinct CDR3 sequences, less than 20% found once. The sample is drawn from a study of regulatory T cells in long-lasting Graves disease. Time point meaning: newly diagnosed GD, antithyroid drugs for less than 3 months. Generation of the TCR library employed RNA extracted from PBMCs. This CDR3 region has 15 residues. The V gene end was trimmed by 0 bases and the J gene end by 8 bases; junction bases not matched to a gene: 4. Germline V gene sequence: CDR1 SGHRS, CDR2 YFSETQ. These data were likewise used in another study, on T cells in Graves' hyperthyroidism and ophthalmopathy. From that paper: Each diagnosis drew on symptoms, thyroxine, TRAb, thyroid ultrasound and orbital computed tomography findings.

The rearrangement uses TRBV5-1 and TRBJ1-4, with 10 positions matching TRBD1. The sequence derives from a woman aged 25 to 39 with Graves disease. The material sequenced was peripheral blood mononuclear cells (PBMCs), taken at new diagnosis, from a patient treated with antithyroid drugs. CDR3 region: CASSLGTGGREKLFF. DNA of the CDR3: TGCGCCAGCAGCTTGGGGACAGGGGGACGCGAAAAACTGTTTTTT.